This T cell receptor (beta chain) came from a study of blood T cell repertoires in COVID-19. Overall study context: Acute and convalescent COVID-19 specimens originated in the United States, Italy and Spain. PBMCs, B-cell-depleted T cells, or T cells provided the cDNA or gDNA that made up the material.

Looked up from germline, CDR1 is ENHRY and CDR2 is SYGVKD. This CDR3 region has 13 residues. Trimming took 9 bases from V and 4 from J; bases not matched to a gene: 4. Seattle participants joined during active infection and were tracked over time. In the authors' workflow: Quantification of nucleated cells was approximated via reference gene primer amplification. Clones were sequenced by immunoSEQ multiplex PCR, and TCRdb holds only the in-frame ones, with some missing. That table is the source of V, J and clone size, and D and trimming were worked out from the DNA. The data show more than 300,000 clones, about nine tenths seen once.

The chain carries TRBV10-3 and TRBJ2-7; 12 nucleotides agree with TRBD2. This clonotype was obtained from a woman under 40 with COVID-19, enrolled during active disease. Sequenced: peripheral blood. CDR3 sequence (DNA): TGTGCCATTTCTAGCGGGGGGGCGTACGAGCAGTACTTC. Amino acid sequence: CAISSGGAYEQYF.